Below, 11 T cell receptor beta chains from the same sample are listed, as sequenced in a study of cytomegalovirus exposure and HLA in healthy donors. This PCR relied on a set of 60 Vbeta primers and 13 Jbeta primers. Libraries were prepared by immunoSEQ multiplex PCR; TCRdb keeps only in-frame clonotypes and omits some of them. The sample records 190,000 or so clones, around 75% being singletons. The sequenced sample consisted of PBMCs. The receptors here all came from a male donor in good health and CMV-seropositive.

The chain employs TRBV19 and TRBJ1-2; D is unclear. This CDR3 is 11 amino acids long. The V and J ends lost 11 bases and 8 bases respectively, with 15 bases between them. Germline V gene sequence: CDR1 LNHDA, CDR2 SQIVND (reference sequence). The CDR3 nucleotides read TGTGCCTCCAAACTAGGGTTCGGCTACACCTTC. It codes for CASKLGFGYTF.

The chain recombines TRBV7-2 with TRBJ2-1, with TRBD2 identical over 8 bases. V lost 5 bases to trimming and J lost 1 base; unmatched junction nucleotides: 7. Germline values: CDR1 SGHTA, CDR2 FQGNSA. The CDR3 sequence is 16 residues long. The CDR3 region has the DNA TGTGCCAGCAGCGTCGGGAGCGGGGGTTCCTACAATGAGCAGTTCTTC. It specifies CASSVGSGGSYNEQFF.

The rearrangement uses TRBV9 and TRBJ2-7; 8 bases are shared with TRBD2. This CDR3 is built from 15 residues. Germline-derived CDR1 and CDR2 are SGDLS and YYNGEE. V shed 3 bases and J 3 bases; nucleotides not matched to a gene: 8. The CDR3 nucleotides read TGTGCCAGCAGCGCCAGCGAGCGGGGGATCTACGAGCAGTACTTC. Translating gives CASSASERGIYEQYF. The variable domain in full, with the rest retrieved from reference TRBV9 and TRBJ2-7, is DSGVTQTPKHLITATGQRVTLRCSPRSGDLSVYWYQQSLDQGLQFLIQYYNGEERAKGNILERFSAQQFPDLHSELNLSSLELGDSALYFCASSASERGIYEQYFGPGTRLTVT.

This clone has a handful of counts. CDR3 nucleotides: TGTGCCAGCTCCACCCCCGGCCGGGGGAGCTACGAGCAGTACTTC. Its protein product is CASSTPGRGSYEQYF. The chain combines TRBV28 with TRBJ2-7; D possibly corresponds to TRBD2 (6 bases). The V and J ends lost 8 bases and 3 bases respectively, with 20 bases between them. The germline V gene has CDR1 MDHEN and CDR2 SYDVKM. The CDR3 is 15 residues long.

The chain joins TRBV28 to TRBJ1-5; D is unclear. CDR3 length: 12 amino acids. V was cut by 3 bases and J by 12 bases, with 12 bases left in between. The germline gives CDR1 MDHEN, CDR2 SYDVKM. CDR3 in amino acids: CASSLFGRDQHF. The CDR3 DNA reads as TGTGCCAGCAGTTTGTTCGGTCGGGACCAGCATTTT.

This chain links TRBV6-5 with TRBJ2-1; D unresolved. V was pared by 0 bases and J by 0 bases, with 9 bases between. Germline V gene lookup returns CDR1 MNHEY and CDR2 SVGAGI. The CDR3 totals 16 residues. The CDR3 DNA is TGTGCCAGCAGTTACTCGAGACTCCGCTCCTACAATGAGCAGTTCTTC. The encoded protein is CASSYSRLRSYNEQFF.

The rearrangement links TRBV30 to TRBJ1-1; 10 bases are a match to TRBD1. V lost 3 bases to trimming and J lost 2 bases; unmatched junction nucleotides: 3. Germline V gene sequence: CDR1 GTSNPN, CDR2 SVGIG (reference sequence). This CDR3 region has 14 residues. The CDR3 DNA is TGTGCCTGGAGACGGGACAGGGGAAACACTGAAGCTTTCTTT. Amino acid sequence: CAWRRDRGNTEAFF.

This chain links TRBV11-2 with TRBJ1-2; D is perhaps TRBD1 (6 bases). The CDR3 runs to 15 residues. From germline, CDR1 is SGHAT and CDR2 FQNNGV. The ends were cut back, 5 bases at V and 8 bases at J, with 21 bases in the middle. The CDR3 coding sequence is TGTGCCAGCAGCCCATCCAATCAACAGGGCTTGGGCTACACCTTC. This translates into CASSPSNQQGLGYTF. The full variable domain, with the rest looked up from reference TRBV11-2 and TRBJ1-2, is EAGVAQSPRYKIIEKRQSVAFWCNPISGHATLYWYQQILGQGPKLLIQFQNNGVVDDSQLPKDRFSAERLKGVDSTLKIQPAKLEDSAVYLCASSPSNQQGLGYTFGSGTRLTVV.

This sequence joins TRBV28 and TRBJ2-7, with a tentative D call TRBD2 (6 bases). V dropped 3 bases and J dropped 0 bases, with 9 bases sitting between them. This CDR3 comprises 14 residues. CDR1 and CDR2 (germline): MDHEN, SYDVKM. This chain's CDR3 is CASSFTGSSYEQYF. The CDR3 DNA reads TGTGCCAGCAGTTTTACCGGGAGCTCCTACGAGCAGTACTTC.

The chain employs TRBV4-1 and TRBJ1-2, with D hard to call. The CDR3 is made up of 16 amino acids. Germline V gene data show CDR1 as MGHRA and CDR2 as YSYEKL. Trimming pared 0 bases from V and 3 bases from J, leaving 14 bases between. This chain's CDR3 is CASSQDAYAIDYGYTF. The DNA of the CDR3 is TGCGCCAGCAGCCAAGACGCTTATGCCATAGACTATGGCTACACCTTC.

In the case of this clone: Germline is not matched at one junction end, which may reflect a read error. The V gene is TRBV7-9, the J gene TRBJ2-7; weak D call: TRBD1 (5 bases). Per germline, CDR1 SEHNR and CDR2 FQNEAQ (reference sequence). The CDR3 extends over 13 amino acids. The CDR3 region is CASSTGNSYERYF. The CDR3, as DNA: TGTGCCAGCAGTACAGGAAACTCCTACGAGCGGTACTTC.